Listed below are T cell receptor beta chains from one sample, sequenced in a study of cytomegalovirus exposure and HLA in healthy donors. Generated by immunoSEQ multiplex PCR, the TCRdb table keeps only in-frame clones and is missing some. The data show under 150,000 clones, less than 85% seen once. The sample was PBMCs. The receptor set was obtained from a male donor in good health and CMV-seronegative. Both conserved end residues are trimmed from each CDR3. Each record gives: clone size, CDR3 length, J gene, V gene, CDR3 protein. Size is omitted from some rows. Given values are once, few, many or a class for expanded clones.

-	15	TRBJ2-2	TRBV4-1	ASSQDQGTSLTGELF
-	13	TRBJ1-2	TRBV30	AWSSTGGVPYGYT
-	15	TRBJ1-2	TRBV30	AWSVIGGEYFNYGYT
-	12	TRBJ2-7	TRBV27	ASSSRDRIHEQY
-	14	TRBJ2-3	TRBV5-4	ASSWKRGGRTDTQY
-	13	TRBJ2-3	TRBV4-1	ASSQEYRESDTQY
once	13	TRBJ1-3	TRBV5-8	ASSPGTGGSSTIY
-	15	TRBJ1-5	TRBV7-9	ASSPGTGVRMVQPQH
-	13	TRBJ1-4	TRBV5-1	ASSLGPGPNEKLF
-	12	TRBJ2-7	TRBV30	AWTKQDSIYEQY
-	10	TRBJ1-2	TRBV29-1	SVLVLRDGYT
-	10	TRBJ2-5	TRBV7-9	ASRIGVETQY
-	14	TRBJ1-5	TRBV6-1	ASSEASGQGALPQH
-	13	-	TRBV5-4	ASSLKREFAYEQY